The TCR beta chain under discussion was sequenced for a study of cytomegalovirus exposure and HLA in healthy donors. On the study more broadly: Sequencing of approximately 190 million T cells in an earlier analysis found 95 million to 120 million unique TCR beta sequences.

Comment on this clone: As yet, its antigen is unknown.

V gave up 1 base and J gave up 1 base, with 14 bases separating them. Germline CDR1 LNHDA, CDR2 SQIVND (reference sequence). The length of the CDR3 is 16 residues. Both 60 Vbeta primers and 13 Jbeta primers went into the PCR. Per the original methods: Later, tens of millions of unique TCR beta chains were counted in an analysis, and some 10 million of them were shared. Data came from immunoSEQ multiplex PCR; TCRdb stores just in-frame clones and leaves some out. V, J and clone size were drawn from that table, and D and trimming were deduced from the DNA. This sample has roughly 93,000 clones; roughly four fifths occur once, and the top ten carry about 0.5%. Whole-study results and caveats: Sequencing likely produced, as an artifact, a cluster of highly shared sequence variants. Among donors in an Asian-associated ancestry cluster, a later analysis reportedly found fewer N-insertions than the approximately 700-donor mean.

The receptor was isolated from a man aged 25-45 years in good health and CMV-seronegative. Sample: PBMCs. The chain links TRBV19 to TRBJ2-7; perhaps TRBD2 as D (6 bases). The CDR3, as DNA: TGTGCCAGTAGTATAGTGGGGGGAACCCAATCCTACGAGCAGTACTTC. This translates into CASSIVGGTQSYEQYF.